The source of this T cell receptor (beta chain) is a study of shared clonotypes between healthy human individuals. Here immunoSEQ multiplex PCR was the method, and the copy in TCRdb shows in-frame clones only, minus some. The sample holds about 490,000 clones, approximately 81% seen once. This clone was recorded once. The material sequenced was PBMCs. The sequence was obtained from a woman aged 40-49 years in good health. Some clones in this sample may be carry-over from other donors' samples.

The DNA of the CDR3 is TGTGCCAGCAGTGACCCCTTGGCAGGGACGGGTCAGCCCCAGCATTTT. Its translation: CASSDPLAGTGQPQHF. The gene calls are TRBV2 and TRBJ1-5, with D perhaps matching TRBD1 (5 bases). The CDR3 consists of 16 residues. The ends were cut back, 3 bases at V and 6 bases at J, with 18 bases in the middle. Looked up from germline, CDR1 is SNHLY and CDR2 is FYNNEI.